This T cell receptor (beta chain) was sequenced for a study of CD8+ T cells in alopecia areata. General study findings and limits: Scalp sequencing also captures normal skin's resident alphabeta T cells. Clonality was higher in lesional than normal scalp, especially in alopecia totalis/universalis.

PBMCs served as the source from which CD4+ and CD8+ T cells were sorted. The CDR3 runs 13 residues. Between the trimmed V and J ends, which lost 1 base and 1 base, there was a span of 1 base. Per germline, CDR1 SGHAT and CDR2 FQNNGV. This clone was seen more than once but under ten times. As yet, its antigen is unknown. Extracted RNA was reverse transcribed, and the resulting cDNA served as sequencing template. Using immunoSEQ multiplex PCR, the repertoire was profiled, and TCRdb retains in-frame clones only, with some absent. Among 120,000 or so clones, 55% to 65% were seen once, and the ten largest hold around 2.8%.

The rearrangement joins TRBV11-2 to TRBJ2-2; the D is unclear. The clonotype originates from a human donor in good health. The sample comprised CD4+ T cells sorted from blood. The CDR3 reads CASSLVNTGELFF. The CDR3 bases are TGTGCCAGCAGCTTAGTGAACACCGGGGAGCTGTTTTTT.